The 23 T cell receptor beta chains listed next were all sequenced from one sample in a study of blood T cell repertoires in COVID-19. Profiling relied on immunoSEQ multiplex PCR, and the TCRdb table lists in-frame clones only, not all of them. The sample yields 35,000 to 45,000 clones, around nine tenths seen once. The source material was peripheral blood. The receptors were gathered from a man aged 45-65 years with active COVID-19.

CDR3 sequence (DNA): TGTGCCAGTAGACCGGGACAGGGGGCTTTTCAGCCCCAGCATTTT. Its protein product is CASRPGQGAFQPQHF. The genes are TRBV19 and TRBJ1-5, with 12 bases aligning to TRBD1. This CDR3 has 15 amino acids. J lost 6 bases, V lost 6 bases, and 6 bases had no gene match. The germline V gene encodes CDR1 LNHDA and CDR2 SQIVND (reference sequence).

The CDR3 DNA reads TGTGCCAGCAGTTTCACTAGCGGGAGTGAGACCCAGTACTTC. Translation gives CASSFTSGSETQYF. The chain combines TRBV27 with TRBJ2-5, with 11 positions matching TRBD2. Germline CDR1 MNHEY, CDR2 SMNVEV (reference sequence). V dropped 3 bases and J dropped 5; count of bases not matched to a gene: 2. The CDR3 runs 14 residues.

The rearrangement joins TRBV10-2 to TRBJ2-3, with 12 bases matching TRBD2. Germline trimming cut 6 bases from V and 3 bases from J; bases unmatched to any gene: 4. The CDR3 totals 15 residues. Germline V gene data show CDR1 as WSHSY and CDR2 as SAAADI. The CDR3 nucleotides are TGCGCCAGCAGGCTGACTAGCGGGAGTACAGATACGCAGTATTTT. Protein product: CASRLTSGSTDTQYF.

The chain uses TRBV27 and TRBJ2-5, with TRBD2 matching over 11 bases. CDR3 length equals 15 residues. CDR1 and CDR2 from the germline V gene are MNHEY and SMNVEV (reference sequence). V shed 2 bases and J 5 bases; nucleotides not matched to a gene: 4. The CDR3 DNA reads as TGTGCCAGCAGTTTAACTAGCGGGAGTACTGAGACCCAGTACTTC. Translation: CASSLTSGSTETQYF.

V gene TRBV6-5 combines with J gene TRBJ2-1, with 12 bases matching TRBD2. V lost 2 bases, J lost 6 bases, and 5 bases stayed unmatched. CDR1 and CDR2 from the germline V gene are MNHEY and SVGAGI. The CDR3 is 16 amino acids. In nucleotides, the CDR3 is TGTGCCAGCAGTTACCGCGGACTAGCGGGAACCAATGAGCAGTTCTTC. It specifies CASSYRGLAGTNEQFF.

This chain joins TRBV12-3 or TRBV12-4 and TRBJ2-3; no firm D call. Trimming cost V 7 bases and J 6 bases, with 14 bases left between them. The CDR3 length is 13 residues. The CDR3 sequence is CASTIGLRDTQYF. As DNA, the CDR3 is TGTGCCAGCACCATTGGGCTCAGGGATACGCAGTATTTT.

The chain employs TRBV19 and TRBJ2-1; D ambiguous. The ends were cut back, 9 bases at V and 7 bases at J, with 16 bases in the middle. The length of the CDR3 is 13 residues. Germline values: CDR1 LNHDA, CDR2 SQIVND (reference sequence). The CDR3 reads CASKKPTMNEQFF. CDR3 in DNA: TGTGCCAGCAAAAAGCCTACTATGAATGAGCAGTTCTTC.

This clone was picked up a small number of times. The chain links TRBV10-3 to TRBJ2-1; TRBD2 matches at 13 bases. Germline V lookup: CDR1 ENHRY, CDR2 SYGVKD. Trimming at V came to 6 bases and at J to 3 bases, leaving 2 bases not matched to a gene. This CDR3 has 15 residues. CDR3 protein: CAIRGTSGDYNEQFF. As DNA, the CDR3 is TGTGCCATCAGGGGGACTAGCGGGGACTACAATGAGCAGTTCTTC.

This rearrangement joins TRBV28 to TRBJ1-2, with D unresolved. Trimming removed 7 bases from V and 4 bases from J, with 7 bases in between. This CDR3 region has 11 residues. Per the germline V gene, CDR1 is MDHEN and CDR2 is SYDVKM. The CDR3 protein is CASKEGYGYTF. The CDR3 bases are TGTGCCAGCAAGGAGGGCTATGGCTACACCTTC.

The gene calls are TRBV9 and TRBJ1-2; no clear D gene. Germline-derived CDR1 and CDR2 are SGDLS and YYNGEE. This CDR3 region has 17 residues. Trimming removed 4 bases at V and 0 bases at J, with 19 bases between. CDR3 residues: CASSPHELAVPNYGYTF. CDR3 DNA: TGTGCCAGCAGCCCCCACGAATTGGCGGTTCCTAACTATGGCTACACCTTC.

The J gene is TRBJ2-7, the V gene TRBV3-1 (or the pseudogene TRBV3-2); possible D gene TRBD1, 6 bases. The CDR3 is 16 residues long. Germline CDR1 LGHDT, CDR2 YNNKEL (reference sequence). Between the trimmed V and J ends, which lost 0 bases and 5 bases, there was a span of 17 bases. In nucleotides, the CDR3 is TGTGCCAGCAGCCAAGAAAGGGGGAGAGCTGGAAACGAGCAGTACTTC. The encoded protein is CASSQERGRAGNEQYF.

The chain joins TRBV10-3 to TRBJ2-6, with D possibly matching TRBD2 (5 bases). The V gene's germline CDR1 is ENHRY and CDR2 SYGVKD. This CDR3 has 15 residues. V shed 2 bases and J shed 0 bases, with 5 bases lying between them. This chain's CDR3 is CAISEGSSGANVLTF. The CDR3 nucleotides read TGTGCCATCAGTGAGGGGAGCTCTGGGGCCAACGTCCTGACTTTC.

This clone was detected only a few times. This chain links TRBV5-6 with TRBJ2-3, with 10 bases identical to TRBD2. Germline V gives CDR1 SGHDT, CDR2 YYEEEE. The CDR3 totals 17 residues. Trimming at V came to 4 bases and at J to 1 base, leaving 9 bases not matched to a gene. The CDR3 sequence: CASSRRLAGDGTDTQYF. In nucleotides, the CDR3 is TGTGCCAGCAGCCGTAGGCTAGCGGGAGATGGCACAGATACGCAGTATTTT.

V gene TRBV6-5 combines with J gene TRBJ1-2, with TRBD1 matching over 9 bases. The CDR3 extends over 14 amino acids. V was pared by 7 bases and J by 3 bases, with 6 bases of the junction left unmatched. In germline, CDR1 is MNHEY, CDR2 SVGAGI. The CDR3 reads CASNMGQGDYGYTF. The CDR3 nucleotides are TGTGCCAGCAATATGGGACAGGGAGACTATGGCTACACCTTC.

The chain carries TRBV30 and TRBJ2-3; tentative D call: TRBD2 (6 bases). The V end was cut by 1 base, the J end by 6 bases, with 8 bases between. The length of the CDR3 is 12 residues. CDR1 and CDR2 (germline): GTSNPN, SVGIG (reference sequence). The chain's CDR3 is CAWSDRGDTQYF. CDR3 DNA sequence: TGTGCCTGGAGTGATCGGGGGGATACGCAGTATTTT.

The CDR3 loop reads CASSKTSGSSYNEQFF. CDR3 DNA: TGTGCCAGCAGCAAGACTAGCGGGAGCTCCTACAATGAGCAGTTCTTC. The chain employs TRBV7-8 and TRBJ2-1; TRBD2 aligns across 12 bases. The length of the CDR3 is 16 residues. From germline, CDR1 is SGHVS and CDR2 FQNEAQ. The trim removed 5 bases at V and 0 bases at J, leaving 2 bases unmatched.

This chain joins TRBV7-9 and TRBJ2-7; TRBD1 matches 8 bases. This CDR3 contains 18 residues. Germline values: CDR1 SEHNR, CDR2 FQNEAQ (reference sequence). The ends lost 2 bases at V and 3 bases at J; junction bases unmatched: 15. DNA for the CDR3: TGTGCCAGCAGCTTAACCAATAATCGGGACAGGCACTACTACGAGCAGTACTTC. Amino acid sequence: CASSLTNNRDRHYYEQYF. The full variable domain, rest sourced from reference TRBV7-9 and TRBJ2-7, is DTGVSQNPRHKITKRGQNVTFRCDPISEHNRLYWYRQTLGQGPEFLTYFQNEAQLEKSRLLSDRFSAERPKGSFSTLEIQRTEQGDSAMYLCASSLTNNRDRHYYEQYFGPGTRLTVT.

The J gene is TRBJ1-1, the V gene TRBV29-1; TRBD1 agrees at 7 bases. The CDR3 runs 13 residues. Germline CDR1 and CDR2: SQVTM and ANQGSEA. The trim removed 7 bases at V and 0 bases at J, leaving 5 bases unmatched. DNA of the CDR3: TGCAGCGCGGGGACAGTCCTGAACACTGAAGCTTTCTTT. It codes for CSAGTVLNTEAFF.

The V gene is TRBV6-1, the J gene TRBJ1-4; the D is unclear. The CDR3 is 15 amino acids. Trimming stripped 1 base from V and 3 bases from J, with 9 bases between. CDR1 and CDR2 (germline): MNHNS, SASEGT. The CDR3 DNA is TGTGCCAGCAGTGAAGGAGTTTTGCCTAATGAAAAACTGTTTTTT. Encoded protein: CASSEGVLPNEKLFF.

The gene calls are TRBV3-1 (or the pseudogene TRBV3-2) and TRBJ2-5; TRBD2 aligns across 9 bases. CDR1 and CDR2 from the germline V gene are LGHDT and YNNKEL (reference sequence). The CDR3 covers 16 residues. V lost 1 base to trimming and J lost 7 bases; unmatched junction nucleotides: 10. The CDR3 is CASSQGLAAPGGTQYF. The CDR3 coding sequence is TGTGCCAGCAGCCAAGGACTAGCGGCCCCTGGGGGGACCCAGTACTTC.

This chain links TRBV2 with TRBJ1-5, with 9 bases lining up with TRBD1. CDR3 size: 15 residues. Per the germline V gene, CDR1 is SNHLY and CDR2 is FYNNEI. V lost 7 bases, J lost 6 bases, and 10 bases stayed unmatched. In DNA, the CDR3 is TGTGCCAGCATCCCCGGGACAGGGCGGGGTCAGCCCCAGCATTTT. This encodes CASIPGTGRGQPQHF. Looking up the rest from reference TRBV2 and TRBJ1-5 gives the full variable domain: EPEVTQTPSHQVTQMGQEVILRCVPISNHLYFYWYRQILGQKVEFLVSFYNNEISEKSEIFDDQFSVERPDGSNFTLKIRSTKLEDSAMYFCASIPGTGRGQPQHFGDGTRLSIL.

This sequence joins TRBV18 and TRBJ1-5; TRBD1 is a possible D gene (5 bases). Trimming pared 0 bases from V and 5 bases from J, leaving 11 bases between. The CDR3 loop spans 15 amino acids. The germline V gene has CDR1 KGHSH and CDR2 LQKENI. This chain's CDR3 is CASSPPGRVDQPQHF. In nucleotides, the CDR3 is TGTGCCAGCTCACCACCGGGCAGGGTGGATCAGCCCCAGCATTTT. The whole variable domain, remainder taken from reference TRBV18 and TRBJ1-5, is NAGVMQNPRHLVRRRGQEARLRCSPMKGHSHVYWYRQLPEEGLKFMVYLQKENIIDESGMPKERFSAEFPKEGPSILRIQQVVRGDSAAYFCASSPPGRVDQPQHFGDGTRLSIL.

This chain joins TRBV7-2 and TRBJ1-1; 8 bases fit TRBD1. The CDR3 runs 16 residues. V was pared by 5 bases and J by 2 bases, with 10 bases of the junction left unmatched. Germline lookup yields CDR1 SGHTA and CDR2 FQGNSA. CDR3 DNA sequence: TGTGCCAGCAGCAGAGCCTCAGGGGGCTTAAACACTGAAGCTTTCTTT. This translates into CASSRASGGLNTEAFF.